A selection of T cell receptor beta chains follows, all from one sample in a study of T cell responses to AZD1222 COVID-19 vaccine. The data were produced by immunoSEQ multiplex PCR, yet TCRdb's version contains in-frame clones alone and is incomplete. The sample includes about 140,000 clones, 90% of them seen just once. The source material was peripheral blood, sampled on day 0 of AZD1222 vaccination. These receptors all come from an adult in good health. CDR3s include the opening cysteine and the closing phenylalanine or tryptophan. A D gene is named only where the DNA matches it firmly. Expanded clones are given a class, and other clones once, few, many or no size at all.

.	TRBV2	.	TRBJ2-1	CASSRRGVVNEQFF	TGTGCCAGCAGTAGGCGGGGTGTGGTAAATGAGCAGTTCTTC
.	TRBV30	once	TRBJ1-1	CAWNPRGGGEAFF	TGTGCCTGGAACCCCCGGGGGGGTGGTGAAGCTTTCTTT
.	TRBV5-4	.	TRBJ1-4	CASSPSGRPATNEKLFF	TGTGCCAGCAGCCCCTCGGGTCGCCCAGCAACTAATGAAAAACTGTTTTTT
TRBD1	TRBV6-5	.	TRBJ1-1	CASTRTGSNTEAFF	TGTGCCAGCACCCGGACAGGGAGTAACACTGAAGCTTTCTTT
.	TRBV10-2	.	TRBJ1-6	CASSEQWDRYNSPLHF	TGCGCCAGCAGTGAGCAATGGGACCGCTATAATTCACCCCTCCACTTT
.	TRBV24-1	.	TRBJ2-2	CATSHTVSANTGELFF	TGTGCCACCAGTCATACAGTCTCGGCAAACACCGGGGAGCTGTTTTTT
.	TRBV12-3/TRBV12-4	.	TRBJ1-4	CASSPRDWEKLFF	TGTGCCAGCAGCCCCAGGGACTGGGAAAAACTGTTTTTT
.	TRBV7-8	.	TRBJ1-4	CASSLDWVGEKLFF	TGTGCCAGCAGCTTAGACTGGGTAGGGGAAAAACTGTTTTTT
.	TRBV5-4	.	TRBJ2-5	CASSLGLYGTQYF	TGTGCCAGCAGCTTGGGACTTTACGGGACCCAGTACTTC
.	TRBV5-1	.	TRBJ1-3	CASRSGAALSGNTIYF	TGCGCCAGCAGATCGGGGGCCGCCCTCTCTGGAAACACCATATATTTT
TRBD1	TRBV24-1	.	TRBJ1-5	CATQHRDSRDQPQHF	TGTGCCACCCAGCATCGGGACAGCCGGGATCAGCCCCAGCATTTT
TRBD2	TRBV5-1	.	TRBJ2-3	CASTLMASGGADTQYF	TGCGCCAGCACTCTCATGGCTAGCGGGGGGGCAGATACGCAGTATTTT
.	TRBV6-5	.	TRBJ2-2	CASSYVHTGELFF	TGTGCCAGCAGTTACGTACACACCGGGGAGCTGTTTTTT
.	TRBV3-1/TRBV3-2	.	TRBJ2-7	CASSQTSPYEQYF	TGTGCCAGCAGCCAAACTAGCCCCTACGAGCAGTACTTC
.	TRBV7-8	.	TRBJ2-7	CASSLGQIPYEQYF	TGTGCCAGCAGCCTTGGACAGATTCCCTACGAGCAGTACTTC
.	TRBV6-6	.	TRBJ1-1	CASSQGVNTEAFF	TGTGCCAGCAGTCAAGGAGTAAACACTGAAGCTTTCTTT
.	TRBV11-3	.	TRBJ1-1	CASSLDSQGEAFF	TGTGCCAGCAGCTTAGACAGTCAAGGTGAAGCTTTCTTT
.	TRBV9	.	TRBJ2-2	CASSRRGQPHTGELFF	TGTGCCAGCAGCCGGCGGGGACAACCGCACACCGGGGAGCTGTTTTTT